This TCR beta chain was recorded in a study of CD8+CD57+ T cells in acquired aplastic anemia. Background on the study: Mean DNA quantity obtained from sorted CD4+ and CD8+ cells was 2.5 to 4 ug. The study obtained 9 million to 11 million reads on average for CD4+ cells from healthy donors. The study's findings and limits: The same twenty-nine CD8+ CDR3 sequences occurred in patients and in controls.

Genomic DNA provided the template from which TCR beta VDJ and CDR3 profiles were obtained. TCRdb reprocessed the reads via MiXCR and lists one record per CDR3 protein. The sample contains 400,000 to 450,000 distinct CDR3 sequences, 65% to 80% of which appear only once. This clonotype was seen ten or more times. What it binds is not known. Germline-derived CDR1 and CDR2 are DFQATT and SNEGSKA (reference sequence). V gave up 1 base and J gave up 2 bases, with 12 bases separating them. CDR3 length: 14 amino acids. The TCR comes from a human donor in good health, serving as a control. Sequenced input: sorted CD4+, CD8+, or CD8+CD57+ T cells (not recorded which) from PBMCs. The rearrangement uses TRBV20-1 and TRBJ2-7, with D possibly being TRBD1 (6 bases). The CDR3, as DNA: TGCAGTGCTAGAGTACAGGGCGTACCCTACGAGCAGTACTTC. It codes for CSARVQGVPYEQYF.